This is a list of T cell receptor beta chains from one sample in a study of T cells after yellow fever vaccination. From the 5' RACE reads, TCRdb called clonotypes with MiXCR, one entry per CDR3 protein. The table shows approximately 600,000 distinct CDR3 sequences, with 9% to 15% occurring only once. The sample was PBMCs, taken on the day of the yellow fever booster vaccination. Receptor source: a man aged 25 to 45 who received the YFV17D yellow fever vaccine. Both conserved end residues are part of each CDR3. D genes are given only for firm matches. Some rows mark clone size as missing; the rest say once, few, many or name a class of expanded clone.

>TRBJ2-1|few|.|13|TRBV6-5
CASSYEAYNEQFF
TGTGCCAGCAGTTACGAGGCCTACAATGAGCAGTTCTTC
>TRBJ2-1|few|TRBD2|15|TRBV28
CASHWTSGRANEQFF
TGTGCCAGCCACTGGACTAGCGGGAGGGCAAATGAGCAGTTCTTC
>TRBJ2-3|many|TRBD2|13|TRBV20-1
CSAIAGTSDTQYF
TGCAGTGCTATAGCGGGAACGTCGGATACGCAGTATTTT
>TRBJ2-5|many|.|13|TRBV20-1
CSARDSLQETQYF
TGCAGTGCTAGGGACAGCCTCCAAGAGACCCAGTACTTC
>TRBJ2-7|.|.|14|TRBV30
CAWSVGQGSWSQYF
TGTGCCTGGAGTGTGGGTCAGGGGAGTTGGTCGCAGTACTTC
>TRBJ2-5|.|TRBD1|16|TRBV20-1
CSARPAGTARQETLYF
TGCAGTGCTAGACCTGCCGGGACAGCGAGACAAGAGACCCTGTACTTC
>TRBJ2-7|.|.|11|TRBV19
CSSSNLHEQYF
TGTTCCAGTAGTAATCTCCACGAGCAGTACTTC
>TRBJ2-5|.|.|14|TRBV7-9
CASSLVRVQETQYF
TGTGCCAGCAGCTTAGTTCGCGTCCAAGAGACCCAGTACTTC
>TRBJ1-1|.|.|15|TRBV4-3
CASSPGGTLNTEAFF
TGCGCCAGCAGCCCCGGGGGAACCCTGAACACTGAAGCTTTCTTT
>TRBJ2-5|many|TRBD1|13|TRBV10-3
CAISPTGGETQYF
TGTGCCATCAGCCCGACAGGGGGAGAGACCCAGTACTTC
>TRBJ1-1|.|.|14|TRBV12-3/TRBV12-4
CASSLAQGSTEAFF
TGTGCCAGCAGTTTAGCGCAGGGGAGCACTGAAGCTTTCTTT
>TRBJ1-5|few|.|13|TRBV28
CASRWESNQPQHF
TGTGCCAGCAGGTGGGAGAGCAATCAGCCCCAGCATTTT
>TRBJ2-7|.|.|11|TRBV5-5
CASSLYSSQYF
TGTGCCAGCAGCCTCTACAGTTCGCAGTACTTC
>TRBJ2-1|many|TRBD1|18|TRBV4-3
CASSQEEAGQGLYNEQFF
TGCGCCAGCAGCCAAGAAGAGGCGGGACAGGGCCTCTACAATGAGCAGTTCTTC
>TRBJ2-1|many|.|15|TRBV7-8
CASSLAGGAGNEQFF
TGTGCCAGCAGCTTAGCGGGTGGAGCGGGCAATGAGCAGTTCTTC
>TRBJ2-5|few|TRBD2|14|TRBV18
CASSWTSGKETQYF
TGTGCCAGCTCATGGACTAGCGGTAAAGAGACCCAGTACTTC
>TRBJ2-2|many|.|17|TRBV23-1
CASSQSKTGGETGELFF
TGCGCCAGCAGTCAATCTAAAACAGGAGGGGAGACCGGGGAGCTGTTTTTT
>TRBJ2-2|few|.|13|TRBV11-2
CASSYIAHGELFF
TGTGCCAGCAGCTACATCGCGCACGGGGAGCTGTTTTTT
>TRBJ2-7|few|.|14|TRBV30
CAWKKGPSSYEQYF
TGTGCCTGGAAGAAGGGCCCTAGCTCCTACGAGCAGTACTTC
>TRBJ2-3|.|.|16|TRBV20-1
CCANFWGRGGADTQYF
TGCTGTGCTAATTTCTGGGGGAGGGGGGGTGCAGATACGCAGTATTTT
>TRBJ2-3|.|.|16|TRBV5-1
CASSFGLAGVLDTQYF
TGCGCCAGCAGCTTCGGCCTGGCAGGCGTGTTAGATACGCAGTATTTT
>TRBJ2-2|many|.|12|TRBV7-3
CASSGATGELFF
TGTGCCAGCAGCGGCGCTACCGGGGAGCTGTTTTTT
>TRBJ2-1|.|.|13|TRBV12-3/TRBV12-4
CASSLRGRNEQFF
TGTGCCAGCAGTTTACGGGGGCGCAATGAGCAGTTCTTC
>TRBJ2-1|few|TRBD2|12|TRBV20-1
CSARPSGTSKLF
TGCAGTGCTAGACCCTCGGGGACTAGTAAGCTCTTC
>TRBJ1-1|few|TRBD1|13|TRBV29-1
CSVEQGARTEAFF
TGCAGCGTTGAGCAGGGGGCCAGGACTGAAGCTTTCTTT
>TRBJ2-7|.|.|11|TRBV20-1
CSARPEGEQYF
TGCAGTGCTAGACCCGAGGGGGAGCAGTACTTC
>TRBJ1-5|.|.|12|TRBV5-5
CASSQFGQPQHF
TGTGCCAGCAGCCAATTCGGTCAGCCCCAGCATTTT
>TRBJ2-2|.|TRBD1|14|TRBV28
CASSGTGLTGELFF
TGTGCCAGCAGCGGGACAGGTTTAACCGGGGAGCTGTTTTTT
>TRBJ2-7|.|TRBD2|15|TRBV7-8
CASSLEASGYNEQYF
TGTGCCAGCAGCTTAGAAGCTAGCGGCTACAACGAGCAGTACTTC
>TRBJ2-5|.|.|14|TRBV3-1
CASSPRQVGETQYF
TGTGCCAGCAGCCCTCGACAGGTTGGGGAGACCCAGTACTTC
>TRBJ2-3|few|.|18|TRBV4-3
CASSQDFRTSYGTDTQYF
TGCGCCAGCAGCCAAGATTTCCGTACTAGTTATGGCACAGATACGCAGTATTTT
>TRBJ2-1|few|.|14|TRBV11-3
CASSTGTKYNEQFF
TGTGCCAGCAGCACCGGGACAAAGTACAATGAGCAGTTCTTC
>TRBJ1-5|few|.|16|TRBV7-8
CASSPRPRTDHQPQHF
TGTGCCAGCAGCCCCCGCCCCCGGACAGACCATCAGCCCCAGCATTTT
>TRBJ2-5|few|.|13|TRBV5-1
CASSLREEETQYF
TGCGCCAGCAGCTTGAGGGAGGAAGAGACCCAGTACTTC
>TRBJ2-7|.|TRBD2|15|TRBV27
CASSPGLELNHEQYF
TGTGCCAGCAGCCCGGGACTAGAGTTGAACCACGAGCAGTACTTC